This is a list of T cell receptor beta chains from one sample in a study of glioma-infiltrating T cells. TCRdb reanalysed the multiplex PCR reads using MiXCR and keeps one entry per CDR3 protein. The data hold over 130,000 distinct CDR3 sequences, with around 42% observed a single time. The source material was glioma tissue, nonneoplastic brain tissue, or PBMCs (not recorded which). These receptors all come from a human donor with low-grade glioma or glioblastoma, undergoing nonglioma brain surgery, or in good health (not recorded which). Each CDR3 is given with its conserved first and last residue. D genes are given only for firm matches. Where a row states a size, it is once, few, many or the class of an expanded clone; other rows omit it.

j_gene	d_gene	v_gene	len	abundance	CDR3aa	CDR3nt
TRBJ2-1	TRBD2	TRBV7-9	17	NA	CASSLGSGLAAYNEQFF	TGTGCCAGCAGCTTAGGGTCGGGACTAGCGGCCTACAATGAGCAGTTCTTC
TRBJ1-2	TRBD1	TRBV6-1	15	NA	CASSDRRQGSEGYTF	TGTGCCAGCAGCGACCGAAGACAGGGGAGCGAAGGCTACACCTTC
TRBJ2-1	NA	TRBV4-2	15	NA	CASSQGDSPNNEQFF	TGTGCCAGCAGCCAAGGGGACTCCCCTAACAATGAGCAGTTCTTC
TRBJ2-1	TRBD2	TRBV28	14	once	CATDSLAGGKEQFF	TGTGCCACCGACTCACTAGCGGGAGGGAAGGAGCAGTTCTTC
TRBJ2-4	NA	TRBV15	15	NA	CATSRTRDPEAIQYF	TGTGCCACCAGCAGGACCCGGGACCCTGAGGCCATTCAGTACTTC
TRBJ1-1	NA	TRBV20-1	13	NA	CSARGVKNTEAFF	TGCAGTGCTAGAGGGGTAAAGAACACTGAAGCTTTCTTT
TRBJ2-3	NA	TRBV20-1	16	NA	CSAPRGGGTSTDTQYF	TGCAGTGCGCCAAGGGGTGGTGGGACAAGCACAGATACGCAGTATTTT
TRBJ2-2	TRBD2	TRBV2	17	NA	CASSPDLAGGGTGELFF	TGTGCCAGCAGCCCGGACCTAGCGGGGGGAGGAACCGGGGAGCTGTTTTTT
TRBJ1-5	NA	TRBV3-1	14	NA	CASSLEFADQPQHF	TGTGCCAGCAGCCTGGAGTTTGCGGATCAGCCCCAGCATTTT
TRBJ2-1	TRBD1	TRBV27	13	NA	CASSPRQGSEQFF	TGTGCCAGCAGTCCCCGACAGGGAAGTGAGCAGTTCTTC
TRBJ2-3	NA	TRBV27	14	NA	CASSLERATDTQYF	TGTGCCAGCAGTTTGGAAAGGGCCACAGATACGCAGTATTTT
TRBJ2-5	NA	TRBV28	13	NA	CASSSGMADTQYF	TGTGCCAGCAGTTCCGGGATGGCAGATACCCAGTACTTC
TRBJ2-1	NA	TRBV3-1	13	few	CASSQVGLREQFF	TGTGCCAGCAGCCAAGTCGGCTTGAGGGAGCAGTTCTTC
TRBJ1-2	TRBD1	TRBV27	13	NA	CASSDRAGYGYTF	TGTGCCAGCAGTGACAGGGCGGGCTATGGCTACACCTTC
TRBJ1-1	NA	TRBV12-3/TRBV12-4	12	few	CASTFGGTEAFF	TGTGCCAGCACTTTCGGGGGGACTGAAGCTTTCTTT
TRBJ1-2	NA	TRBV7-9	14	NA	CASSLGGSVGGYTF	TGTGCCAGCAGCCTCGGAGGCTCCGTCGGAGGCTACACCTTC
TRBJ2-3	NA	TRBV4-3	13	few	CASSQVGADTQYF	TGCGCCAGCAGCCAAGTTGGGGCAGATACGCAGTATTTT
TRBJ1-5	NA	TRBV20-1	14	few	CSASTAYGNQPQHF	TGCAGTGCTAGCACAGCCTATGGCAATCAGCCCCAGCATTTT
TRBJ2-1	NA	TRBV6-2/TRBV6-3	13	NA	CASSHDRSWEQFF	TGTGCCAGCAGTCACGACCGCTCGTGGGAGCAGTTCTTC
TRBJ1-1	NA	TRBV7-9	14	NA	CASSFDRLNTEAFF	TGTGCCAGCAGCTTCGACAGGCTGAACACTGAAGCTTTCTTT
TRBJ1-2	NA	TRBV6-2/TRBV6-3	14	NA	CASSYSGRNYGYTF	TGTGCCAGCAGTTACTCGGGACGGAACTATGGCTACACCTTC
TRBJ2-6	TRBD1	TRBV6-6	16	few	CASSYNRGLGANVLTF	TGTGCCAGCAGTTACAACAGGGGGCTTGGGGCCAACGTCCTGACTTTC
TRBJ2-7	TRBD2	TRBV6-8	15	NA	CASSYTPGGTSEQYF	TGTGCCAGCAGTTACACCCCGGGCGGGACTAGCGAGCAGTACTTC
TRBJ2-1	TRBD2	TRBV6-1	17	many	CASRPLILAGGPHEQFF	TGTGCCAGCAGGCCGCTAATTCTAGCGGGGGGGCCCCATGAGCAGTTCTTC
TRBJ2-3	TRBD1	TRBV20-1	16	NA	CSARDQRRGLPDTQYF	TGCAGTGCTAGAGATCAACGCAGGGGGCTCCCAGATACGCAGTATTTT
TRBJ2-1	TRBD1	TRBV6-7	16	NA	CASSRHPDRTYNEQFF	TGTGCCAGCAGTCGCCACCCGGACAGGACCTACAATGAGCAGTTCTTC
TRBJ2-1	NA	TRBV6-2/TRBV6-3	18	NA	CASSYSATYFSYYNEQFF	TGTGCCAGCAGTTACTCGGCAACCTATTTCAGCTACTACAATGAGCAGTTCTTC
TRBJ2-3	NA	TRBV7-9	12	NA	CASSLTSDTQYF	TGTGCCAGCAGCTTGACGTCGGATACGCAGTATTTT
TRBJ2-1	NA	TRBV12-5	11	few	CASGLYNEQFF	TGTGCTAGTGGTTTATACAATGAGCAGTTCTTC
TRBJ1-1	TRBD1	TRBV6-1	14	few	CASRLQGMNTEAFF	TGTGCCAGCAGGCTACAGGGGATGAACACTGAAGCTTTCTTT
TRBJ2-1	TRBD1	TRBV27	13	NA	CASSIGTGNEQFF	TGTGCCAGCAGTATCGGGACAGGGAATGAGCAGTTCTTC
TRBJ2-5	TRBD2	TRBV2	15	NA	CASSGRTSGGEGQYF	TGTGCCAGCAGTGGACGGACTAGCGGGGGGGAAGGCCAGTACTTC
TRBJ2-1	NA	TRBV4-1	17	NA	CASSRLPILAQGDEQFF	TGCGCCAGCAGCCGCCTTCCCATACTAGCCCAGGGGGATGAGCAGTTCTTC
TRBJ2-7	NA	TRBV6-1	13	many	CARTLSISYEQYF	TGTGCCAGGACGCTGTCTATCTCCTACGAGCAGTACTTC
TRBJ2-6	TRBD1	TRBV6-5	16	NA	CASRTAGGSGANVLTF	TGTGCCAGCAGAACCGCAGGGGGCTCTGGGGCCAACGTCCTGACTTTC